Following are 18 T cell receptor beta chains from one sample sequenced in a study of T cell responses to AZD1222 COVID-19 vaccine. The method was immunoSEQ multiplex PCR; TCRdb's version includes in-frame clones alone and lacks a portion of them. The sample has tens of thousands of clones; around 89% are singletons. The sample consisted of peripheral blood, taken 28 days after the second AZD1222 dose. The receptors shown here come from an adult who received the AZD1222 COVID-19 vaccine.

This chain uses TRBV6-5 with TRBJ2-7; D perhaps matches TRBD1 (5 bases). V was clipped by 0 bases and J by 1 base, with 13 bases between them. This CDR3 spans 16 amino acids. Germline-derived CDR1 and CDR2 are MNHEY and SVGAGI. CDR3 coding DNA: TGTGCCAGCAGTTACTCTTACAGGCAAACTTCCTACGAGCAGTACTTC. Protein: CASSYSYRQTSYEQYF.

V gene TRBV5-1 combines with J gene TRBJ2-3; 8 nucleotides align to TRBD2. Per the germline V gene, CDR1 is SGHRS and CDR2 is YFSETQ. This CDR3 has 17 amino acids. V dropped 4 bases and J dropped 1; count of bases not matched to a gene: 11. The CDR3 DNA reads TGCGCCAGCAGCAAATTAGCGGGGACACCCCGCACAGATACGCAGTATTTT. It is translated as CASSKLAGTPRTDTQYF. Using reference TRBV5-1 and TRBJ2-3 for the parts outside the CDR3, the full variable domain is KAGVTQTPRYLIKTRGQQVTLSCSPISGHRSVSWYQQTPGQGLQFLFEYFSETQRNKGNFPGRFSGRQFSNSRSEMNVSTLELGDSALYLCASSKLAGTPRTDTQYFGPGTRLTVL.

The chain employs TRBV29-1 and TRBJ2-1, with D possibly matching TRBD1 (7 bases). The length of the CDR3 is 13 residues. Per germline, CDR1 SQVTM and CDR2 ANQGSEA. Trimming removed 5 bases at V and 1 base at J, with 9 bases between. CDR3 sequence: CSVQGGSYNEQFF. The CDR3 region has the DNA TGCAGCGTTCAGGGGGGTTCCTACAATGAGCAGTTCTTC.

The rearrangement uses TRBV5-4 and TRBJ2-2; tentatively, D is TRBD1 (6 bases). V dropped 3 bases and J dropped 5 bases, with 11 bases sitting between them. The CDR3 has 14 residues. Germline CDR1 and CDR2: SGHNT and YYREEE (reference sequence). The CDR3 coding sequence is TGTGCCAGCAGCTCGGGAACAGGGACCGGGGAGCTGTTTTTT. It encodes CASSSGTGTGELFF.

V is TRBV3-1 (or the pseudogene TRBV3-2) and J is TRBJ2-7, with TRBD2 as a possible D gene (6 bases). Trimming shortened V by 3 bases and J by 6 bases, and 15 bases separated the two germline ends. The CDR3 sequence is 14 residues long. The germline gives CDR1 LGHDT, CDR2 YNNKEL (reference sequence). This chain's CDR3 is CASSQGRLVSEQYF. The CDR3 nucleotides read TGTGCCAGCAGCCAGGGGAGACTAGTCAGCGAGCAGTACTTC.

V and J are TRBV11-2 and TRBJ1-2, with a tentative D call TRBD1 (5 bases). This CDR3 contains 14 residues. The V and J ends lost 2 bases and 5 bases respectively, with 12 bases between them. Germline assignment: CDR1 SGHAT and CDR2 FQNNGV. This CDR3 is CASSLMGGPYGYTF. In nucleotides, the CDR3 is TGTGCCAGCAGCTTAATGGGGGGTCCATATGGCTACACCTTC.

The V gene is TRBV19, the J gene TRBJ1-5; the D is unclear. V was shortened by 1 base and J by 0 bases, with 7 bases between the two germline ends. The CDR3 is made up of 15 amino acids. CDR1 LNHDA and CDR2 SQIVND come from the germline V gene (reference sequence). As DNA, the CDR3 is TGTGCCAGTAGTATAGTAGGGATTAGCAATCAGCCCCAGCATTTT. Amino acids: CASSIVGISNQPQHF.

This chain links TRBV28 with TRBJ1-6, with 10 bases lining up with TRBD1. The CDR3 sequence is 16 residues long. J was trimmed by 8 bases and V by 2 bases; bases with no gene match: 6. Germline V lookup: CDR1 MDHEN, CDR2 SYDVKM. The CDR3 DNA reads as TGTGCCAGCAGTTTAAGACGGGGACAGGGGCATTCACCCCTCCACTTT. Protein product: CASSLRRGQGHSPLHF.

Many counts were recorded for this clone. This chain uses TRBV4-3 with TRBJ2-3, with D uncertain. The V gene lost 0 bases and the J gene lost 8 bases, with 6 bases spanning the gap. Looked up from germline, CDR1 is LGHNA and CDR2 is YSLEER. CDR3 length: 12 amino acids. CDR3 sequence (DNA): TGCGCCAGCAGCCAAGAGAGGCGTACGCAGTATTTT. It encodes CASSQERRTQYF.

The chain carries TRBV4-1 and TRBJ2-7, with 10 bases that match TRBD2. From germline, CDR1 is MGHRA and CDR2 YSYEKL. The CDR3 is 16 residues long. The J segment lost 3 bases and the V segment lost 0 bases, leaving 5 bases of the junction unmatched. The CDR3 here is CASSQDAPSGSYEQYF. In DNA form, the CDR3 reads TGCGCCAGCAGCCAAGATGCACCTAGCGGGAGCTACGAGCAGTACTTC.

The V gene is TRBV29-1, the J gene TRBJ2-7; TRBD2 might be the D (5 bases). This CDR3 spans 13 amino acids. Trimming removed 5 bases from V and 7 bases from J, with 18 bases in between. Germline CDR1 is SQVTM and CDR2 is ANQGSEA. CDR3 sequence reads: CSVRPSLSGEQYF. In nucleotides, the CDR3 is TGCAGCGTTCGGCCTAGCTTATCGGGTGAGCAGTACTTC.

The V call is TRBV28, the J call TRBJ2-7, with 7 positions matching TRBD1. This CDR3 has 13 amino acids. Trimming removed 6 bases from V and 3 bases from J; junction bases left unmatched: 5. CDR1 MDHEN and CDR2 SYDVKM come from the germline V gene. Here the CDR3 reads CASRSGQIYEQYF. The CDR3 DNA follows: TGTGCCAGCAGGTCGGGACAGATCTACGAGCAGTACTTC. The whole variable domain, filled in from reference TRBV28 and TRBJ2-7, reads DVKVTQSSRYLVKRTGEKVFLECVQDMDHENMFWYRQDPGLGLRLIYFSYDVKMKEKGDIPEGYSVSREKKERFSLILESASTNQTSMYLCASRSGQIYEQYFGPGTRLTVT.

The V call is TRBV19, the J call TRBJ2-7; TRBD2 matches 11 bases. Germline trimming cut 6 bases from V and 3 bases from J; bases unmatched to any gene: 7. The V gene's germline CDR1 is LNHDA and CDR2 SQIVND (reference sequence). The CDR3 has 15 residues. The CDR3 DNA is TGTGCCAGTAGGCCCGGGACTAGCGGCTACTACGAGCAGTACTTC. Protein: CASRPGTSGYYEQYF.

V usage is TRBV4-1 and J usage is TRBJ2-1, with TRBD1 matching 7 bases. The J segment lost 5 bases and the V segment lost 1 base, leaving 8 bases of the junction unmatched. CDR3 length: 16 amino acids. Looked up from germline, CDR1 is MGHRA and CDR2 is YSYEKL. In DNA form, the CDR3 reads TGCGCCAGCAGCCAAGTGGCAGGGGGTCTTAACAATGAGCAGTTCTTC. This sequence encodes CASSQVAGGLNNEQFF.

The gene calls are TRBV6-4 and TRBJ2-3, with 10 bases lining up with TRBD2. The V gene end was trimmed by 2 bases and the J gene end by 1 base; junction bases not matched to a gene: 0. From germline, CDR1 is MRHNA and CDR2 SNTAGT. The CDR3 is 15 residues long. The CDR3 spells CASSDGTSGTDTQYF. CDR3 nucleotides: TGTGCCAGCAGTGACGGGACTAGCGGCACAGATACGCAGTATTTT.

This chain links TRBV7-8 with TRBJ1-6; D gene uncertain. The V and J ends lost 2 bases and 17 bases respectively, with 16 bases between them. The CDR3 length is 13 residues. CDR1 is SGHVS, CDR2 FQNEAQ, per germline. This CDR3 reads CASSLTDSEIVHF. Here the CDR3 DNA reads TGTGCCAGCAGCTTAACCGATTCAGAAATCGTCCACTTT. Full variable domain (remainder filled in from reference TRBV7-8 and TRBJ1-6): GAGVSQSPRYKVAKRGQDVALRCDPISGHVSLFWYQQALGQGPEFLTYFQNEAQLDKSGLPSDRFFAERPEGSVSTLKIQRTQQEDSAVYLCASSLTDSEIVHFGNGTRLTVT.

V and J are TRBV7-2 and TRBJ1-1; D gene uncertain. Trimming shortened V by 1 base and J by 8 bases, and 5 bases separated the two germline ends. The CDR3 has 11 amino acids. The germline gives CDR1 SGHTA, CDR2 FQGNSA. The CDR3, as DNA: TGTGCCAGCAGCTTAGATGCCGAAGCTTTCTTT. This translates into CASSLDAEAFF.

This chain links TRBV10-3 with TRBJ2-7; 11 bases map to TRBD1. Germline V gene data show CDR1 as ENHRY and CDR2 as SYGVKD. The CDR3 consists of 13 residues. The V and J ends lost 10 bases and 5 bases, in that order; junction bases with no gene match: 7. Written as DNA, the CDR3 is TGTGCCAACGGACAGGGGGCGAACCACGAGCAGTACTTC. This sequence encodes CANGQGANHEQYF.